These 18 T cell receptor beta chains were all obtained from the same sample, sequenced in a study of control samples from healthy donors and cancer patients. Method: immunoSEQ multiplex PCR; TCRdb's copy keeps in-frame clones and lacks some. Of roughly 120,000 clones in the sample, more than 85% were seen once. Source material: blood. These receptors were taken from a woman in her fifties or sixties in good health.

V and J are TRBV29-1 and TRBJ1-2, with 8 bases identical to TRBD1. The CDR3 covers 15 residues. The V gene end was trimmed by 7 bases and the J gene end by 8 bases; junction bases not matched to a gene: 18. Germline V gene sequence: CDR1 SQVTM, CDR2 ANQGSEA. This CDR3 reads CSALGQVFLAGGYTF. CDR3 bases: TGCAGCGCCCTGGGACAGGTTTTTCTCGCGGGGGGCTACACCTTC. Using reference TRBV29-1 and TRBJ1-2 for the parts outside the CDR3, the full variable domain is SAVISQKPSRDICQRGTSLTIQCQVDSQVTMMFWYRQQPGQSLTLIATANQGSEATYESGFVIDKFPISRPNLTFSTLTVSNMSPEDSSIYLCSALGQVFLAGGYTFGSGTRLTVV.

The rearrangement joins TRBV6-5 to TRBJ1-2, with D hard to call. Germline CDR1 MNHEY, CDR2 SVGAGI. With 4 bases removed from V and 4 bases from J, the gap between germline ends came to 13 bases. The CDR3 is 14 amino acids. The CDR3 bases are TGTGCCAGCAGTTGGAGGTACCGGGGCTATGGCTACACCTTC. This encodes CASSWRYRGYGYTF.

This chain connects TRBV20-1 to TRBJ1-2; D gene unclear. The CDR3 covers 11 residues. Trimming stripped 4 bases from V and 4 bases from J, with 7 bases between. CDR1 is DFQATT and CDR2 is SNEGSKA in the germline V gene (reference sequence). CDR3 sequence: CSANGLYGYTF. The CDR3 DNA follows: TGCAGTGCTAATGGGCTCTATGGCTACACCTTC.

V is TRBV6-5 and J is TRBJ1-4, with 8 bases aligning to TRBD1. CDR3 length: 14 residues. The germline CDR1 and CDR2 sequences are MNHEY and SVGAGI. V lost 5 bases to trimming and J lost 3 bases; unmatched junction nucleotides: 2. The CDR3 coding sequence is TGTGCCAGCAGTCGGACAGGGTCTAATGAAAAACTGTTTTTT. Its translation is CASSRTGSNEKLFF.

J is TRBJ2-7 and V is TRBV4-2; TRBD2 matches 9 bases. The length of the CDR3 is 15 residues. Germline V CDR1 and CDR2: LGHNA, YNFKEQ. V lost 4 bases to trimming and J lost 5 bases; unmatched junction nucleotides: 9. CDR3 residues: CASSPKRGDLDEQYF. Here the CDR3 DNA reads TGTGCCAGCAGCCCAAAGCGGGGGGATTTGGACGAGCAGTACTTC.

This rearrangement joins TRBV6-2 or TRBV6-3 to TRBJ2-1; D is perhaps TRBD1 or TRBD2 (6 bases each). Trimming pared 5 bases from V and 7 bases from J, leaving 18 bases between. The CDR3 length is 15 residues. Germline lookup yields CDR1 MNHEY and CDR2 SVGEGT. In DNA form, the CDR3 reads TGTGCCAGCAGTCTCCAGTCTGGAGGGGGGAATGAGCAGTTCTTC. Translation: CASSLQSGGGNEQFF.

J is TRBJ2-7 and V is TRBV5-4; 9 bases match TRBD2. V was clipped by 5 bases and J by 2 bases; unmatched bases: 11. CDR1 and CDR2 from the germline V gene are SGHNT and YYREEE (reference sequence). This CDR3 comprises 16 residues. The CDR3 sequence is CASRKLAGQDPYEQYF. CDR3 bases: TGTGCCAGCAGGAAGCTAGCGGGGCAAGACCCCTACGAGCAGTACTTC.

CDR3: CASTGGRNYGYTF. In DNA form, the CDR3 reads TGTGCCAGTACGGGGGGCCGAAACTATGGCTACACCTTC. This chain links TRBV19 with TRBJ1-2; a weak D match, TRBD1 (6 bases). Trimming stripped 7 bases from V and 2 bases from J, with 11 bases between. Germline V gene lookup returns CDR1 LNHDA and CDR2 SQIVND (reference sequence). The length of the CDR3 is 13 residues. The entire variable domain, with the rest obtained from reference TRBV19 and TRBJ1-2, is as follows: DGGITQSPKYLFRKEGQNVTLSCEQNLNHDAMYWYRQDPGQGLRLIYYSQIVNDFQKGDIAEGYSVSREKKESFPLTVTSAQKNPTAFYLCASTGGRNYGYTFGSGTRLTVV.

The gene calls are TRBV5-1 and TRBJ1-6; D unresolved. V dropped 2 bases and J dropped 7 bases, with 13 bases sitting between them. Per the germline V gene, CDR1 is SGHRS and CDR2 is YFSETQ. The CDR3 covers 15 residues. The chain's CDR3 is CASSFHWEANSPLHF. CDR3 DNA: TGCGCCAGCAGCTTTCATTGGGAGGCAAATTCACCCCTCCACTTT.

CDR3 nucleotides: TGTGCCAGCAGCTTTGACAGGGGGACCTACAATGAGCAGTTCTTC. Translation: CASSFDRGTYNEQFF. The rearrangement uses TRBV2 and TRBJ2-1, with 9 bases identical to TRBD1. Germline V lookup: CDR1 SNHLY, CDR2 FYNNEI. The J segment lost 2 bases and the V segment lost 6 bases, leaving 5 bases of the junction unmatched. There are 15 residues in the CDR3.

The CDR3 DNA reads as TGTGCCAGAAGCCGTACTAGCGGGAGGCGGTTCTTC. Amino acids: CARSRTSGRRFF. V is TRBV5-3 and J is TRBJ2-1, with TRBD2 identical over 12 bases. TRBV5-3 is annotated as an ORF whose role is uncertain. This CDR3 has 12 amino acids. The J segment lost 15 bases and the V segment lost 4 bases, leaving 5 bases of the junction unmatched.

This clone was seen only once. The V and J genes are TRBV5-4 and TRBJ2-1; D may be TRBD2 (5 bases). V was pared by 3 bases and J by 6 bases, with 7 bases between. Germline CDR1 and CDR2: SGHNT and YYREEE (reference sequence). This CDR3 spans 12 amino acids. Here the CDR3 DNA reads TGTGCCAGCAGCTCCGCGGGCAATGAGCAGTTCTTC. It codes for CASSSAGNEQFF.

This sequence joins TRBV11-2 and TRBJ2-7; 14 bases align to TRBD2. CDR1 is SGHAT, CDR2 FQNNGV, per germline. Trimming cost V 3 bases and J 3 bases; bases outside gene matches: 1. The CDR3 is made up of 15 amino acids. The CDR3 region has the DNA TGTGCCAGCAGCTTGGGACTAGCGGGAGTCTACGAGCAGTACGTC. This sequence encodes CASSLGLAGVYEQYV.

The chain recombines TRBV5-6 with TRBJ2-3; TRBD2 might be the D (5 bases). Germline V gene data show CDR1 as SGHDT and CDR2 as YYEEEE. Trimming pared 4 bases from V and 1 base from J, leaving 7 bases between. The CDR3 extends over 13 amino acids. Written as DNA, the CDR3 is TGTGCCAGCAGCATGCGGGGCACAGATACGCAGTATTTT. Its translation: CASSMRGTDTQYF.

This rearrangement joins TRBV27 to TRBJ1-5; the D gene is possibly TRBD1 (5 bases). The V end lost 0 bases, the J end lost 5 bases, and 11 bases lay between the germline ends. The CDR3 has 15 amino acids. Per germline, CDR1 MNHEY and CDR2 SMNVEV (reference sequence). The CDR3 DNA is TGTGCCAGCAGTTTATCGCCAGGGTTTTATCAGCCCCAGCATTTT. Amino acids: CASSLSPGFYQPQHF.

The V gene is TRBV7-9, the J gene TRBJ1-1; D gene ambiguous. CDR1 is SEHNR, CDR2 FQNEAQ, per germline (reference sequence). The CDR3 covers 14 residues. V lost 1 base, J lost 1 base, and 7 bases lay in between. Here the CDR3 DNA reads TGTGCCAGCAGCTTAGTTGCCGGGAACACTGAAGCTTTCTTT. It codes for CASSLVAGNTEAFF.

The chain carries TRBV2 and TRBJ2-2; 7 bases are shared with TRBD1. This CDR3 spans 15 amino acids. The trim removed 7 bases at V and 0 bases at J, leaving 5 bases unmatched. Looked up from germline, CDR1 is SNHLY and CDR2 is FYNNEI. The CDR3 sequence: CASIGTAANTGELFF. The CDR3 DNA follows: TGTGCCAGCATCGGGACAGCTGCGAACACCGGGGAGCTGTTTTTT. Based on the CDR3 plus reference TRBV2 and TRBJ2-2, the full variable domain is EPEVTQTPSHQVTQMGQEVILRCVPISNHLYFYWYRQILGQKVEFLVSFYNNEISEKSEIFDDQFSVERPDGSNFTLKIRSTKLEDSAMYFCASIGTAANTGELFFGEGSRLTVL.

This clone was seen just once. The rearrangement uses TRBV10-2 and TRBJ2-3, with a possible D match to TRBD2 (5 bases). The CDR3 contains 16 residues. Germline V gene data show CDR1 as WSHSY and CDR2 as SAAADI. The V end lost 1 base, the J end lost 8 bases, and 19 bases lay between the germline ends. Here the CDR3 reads CASSELELPTSGTQYF. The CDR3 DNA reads TGCGCCAGCAGTGAGTTAGAACTACCAACGAGCGGTACGCAGTATTTT.